The 19 T cell receptor beta chains given below trace back to one sample, sequenced in a study of cytomegalovirus exposure and HLA in healthy donors. Amplification used 60 Vbeta primers and 13 Jbeta primers. Only in-frame clones appear in the TCRdb table, and some are missing; sequencing was by immunoSEQ multiplex PCR. The sample has 150,000 to 200,000 clones; 65% to 80% are singletons. The sample consisted of PBMCs. The receptors were sampled from a man aged 18 to 30 in good health and CMV-seropositive.

This clone occurred a few times. This chain uses TRBV14 with TRBJ2-7, with TRBD1 as a possible D gene (5 bases). The V end lost 0 bases, the J end lost 9 bases, and 9 bases lay between the germline ends. The CDR3 is 12 amino acids. Germline lookup yields CDR1 SGHDN and CDR2 FVKESK. CDR3 sequence: CASSQEGVRQYV. CDR3 coding DNA: TGTGCCAGCAGCCAAGAAGGGGTAAGGCAGTACGTC.

This clone was seen only a few times. This chain's CDR3 is CASSVDRDTEAFF. CDR3 DNA: TGTGCCAGTAGTGTTGACAGGGACACTGAAGCTTTCTTT. The chain recombines TRBV19 with TRBJ1-1; 7 bases agree with TRBD1. The ends lost 5 bases at V and 3 bases at J; junction bases unmatched: 3. The CDR3 has 13 residues. Germline loops: CDR1 LNHDA, CDR2 SQIVND (reference sequence).

About this clone: One end of the junction does not line up with germline, which may come from a read error. V usage is TRBV18 and J usage is TRBJ1-2; maybe TRBD1 (5 bases). This CDR3 comprises 15 residues. The germline gives CDR1 KGHSH, CDR2 LQKENI. The CDR3 DNA reads as TGTGCCAGCTCAACACCGGGACTGAGAAACTATGGCTACACCTTC. Translating it yields CASSTPGLRNYGYTF.

The chain couples TRBV2 to TRBJ2-3, with 7 positions matching TRBD1. The J segment lost 0 bases and the V segment lost 6 bases, leaving 3 bases of the junction unmatched. Germline values: CDR1 SNHLY, CDR2 FYNNEI. The CDR3 is 14 amino acids. The CDR3 sequence: CASRDRTSTDTQYF. CDR3 in DNA: TGTGCCAGCAGGGACAGGACTAGCACAGATACGCAGTATTTT.

V usage is TRBV10-3 and J usage is TRBJ1-2; possibly TRBD1 for D (6 bases). The V gene lost 7 bases and the J gene lost 3 bases, with 18 bases spanning the gap. This CDR3 contains 15 residues. CDR1 and CDR2 (germline): ENHRY, SYGVKD. The CDR3 sequence: CAIKVDRYSHYGYTF. Here the CDR3 DNA reads TGTGCCATCAAAGTAGACAGGTACTCACACTATGGCTACACCTTC.

The chain links TRBV6-1 to TRBJ2-7; the D gene is possibly TRBD1 (6 bases). V was trimmed by 6 bases and J by 1 base, leaving 10 bases between them. There are 13 residues in the CDR3. Germline assignment: CDR1 MNHNS and CDR2 SASEGT. CDR3 in DNA: TGTGCCAGCAGGGACAGCGGATCCTACGAGCAGTACGTC. The encoded protein is CASRDSGSYEQYV.

The rearrangement links TRBV5-4 to TRBJ1-5; the match to TRBD1 covers 8 bases. The germline gives CDR1 SGHNT, CDR2 YYREEE (reference sequence). The CDR3 spans 14 residues. With 4 bases clipped from V and 5 bases from J, the junction kept 5 bases outside the gene matches. CDR3 sequence (DNA): TGTGCCAGCAGCCGACAGGGGTCGGATCAGCCCCAGCATTTT. Translated, it gives CASSRQGSDQPQHF. The complete variable domain, with remaining parts taken from reference TRBV5-4 and TRBJ1-5, reads ETGVTQSPTHLIKTRGQQVTLRCSSQSGHNTVSWYQQALGQGPQFIFQYYREEENGRGNFPPRFSGLQFPNYSSELNVNALELDDSALYLCASSRQGSDQPQHFGDGTRLSIL.

The DNA for the CDR3 is TGTGCCAGCAGCTTGGCCCGAGGGGATACGCAGTATTTT. As protein: CASSLARGDTQYF. The J gene is TRBJ2-3, the V gene TRBV5-4; D might be TRBD2 (5 bases). Germline V gene lookup returns CDR1 SGHNT and CDR2 YYREEE (reference sequence). The V gene lost 0 bases and the J gene lost 6 bases, with 8 bases spanning the gap. The CDR3 has 13 amino acids.

The rearrangement links TRBV5-4 to TRBJ1-2; maybe TRBD1 (6 bases). Germline-derived CDR1 and CDR2 are SGHNT and YYREEE (reference sequence). V was shortened by 0 bases and J by 4 bases, with 7 bases between the two germline ends. CDR3 length: 13 residues. CDR3 sequence (DNA): TGTGCCAGCAGCTTGGTGACAGGCTATGGCTACACCTTC. This gives the protein CASSLVTGYGYTF.

The V and J genes are TRBV4-1 and TRBJ1-3; no reliable D call. Germline-derived CDR1 and CDR2 are MGHRA and YSYEKL. The CDR3 is made up of 16 amino acids. V gave up 4 bases and J gave up 3 bases, with 16 bases separating them. The CDR3 DNA follows: TGCGCCAGCAGCCCCGGTGACTTTGGTCATGGAAACACCATATATTTT. It encodes CASSPGDFGHGNTIYF.

This clone came up once. The chain carries TRBV7-2 and TRBJ1-2; D not resolved. The CDR3 runs 15 residues. Trimming cost V 1 base and J 4 bases, with 13 bases left between them. Germline CDR1 reads SGHTA; CDR2 reads FQGNSA. CDR3 region: CASSLEPLGGYGYTF. The CDR3 DNA is TGTGCCAGCAGCTTAGAGCCCCTGGGAGGCTATGGCTACACCTTC.

V gene TRBV5-8 combines with J gene TRBJ2-5, with 10 bases that match TRBD1. Losses at the gene ends were 4 bases for V and 3 bases for J; bases not matched to a gene: 6. The germline V gene has CDR1 SGHTS and CDR2 YDEGEE. This CDR3 spans 15 amino acids. The CDR3 coding sequence is TGTGCCAGCAGCCCGGGACAGGGGACCGAAGAGACCCAGTACTTC. Residues: CASSPGQGTEETQYF.

This rearrangement joins TRBV9 to TRBJ2-1; TRBD1 is a possible D gene (5 bases). Germline CDR1 reads SGDLS; CDR2 reads YYNGEE. Between the trimmed V and J ends, which lost 4 bases and 6 bases, there was a span of 17 bases. The CDR3 is 15 residues long. The CDR3 protein is CASSPRTRESNEQFF. The CDR3 DNA reads as TGTGCCAGCAGCCCTAGGACCAGGGAAAGCAATGAGCAGTTCTTC.

The rearrangement links TRBV5-1 to TRBJ2-1, with 8 nucleotides matching TRBD2. Trimming took 4 bases from V and 9 from J; bases not matched to a gene: 6. There are 13 residues in the CDR3. Germline V lookup: CDR1 SGHRS, CDR2 YFSETQ. In nucleotides, the CDR3 is TGCGCCAGCAGCCCCCTGGCGGGGGGTGAGCAGTTCTTC. Translation: CASSPLAGGEQFF.

The chain joins TRBV19 to TRBJ1-1; weak D call: TRBD1 (6 bases). The CDR3 extends over 13 amino acids. The ends were cut back, 5 bases at V and 8 bases at J, with 15 bases in the middle. CDR1 LNHDA and CDR2 SQIVND come from the germline V gene (reference sequence). CDR3 loop: CASSGTGTQEAFF. CDR3 in DNA: TGTGCCAGTAGTGGGACCGGGACACAAGAAGCTTTCTTT.

CDR3 sequence (DNA): TGTGCCAGCAGTGAAGCGGGGACAGACCCGTACGAGCAGTACGTC. Residues: CASSEAGTDPYEQYV. This rearrangement joins TRBV2 to TRBJ2-7; 7 positions match TRBD1. V dropped 0 bases and J dropped 4; count of bases not matched to a gene: 6. The CDR3 length is 15 residues. The germline CDR1 and CDR2 sequences are SNHLY and FYNNEI.

The V gene is TRBV19, the J gene TRBJ2-3; 10 bases map to TRBD2. With 7 bases clipped from V and 0 bases from J, the junction kept 4 bases outside the gene matches. The germline gives CDR1 LNHDA, CDR2 SQIVND (reference sequence). The CDR3 loop spans 15 amino acids. In nucleotides, the CDR3 is TGTGCCAGTACCCCACTAGCGGGGAGCACAGATACGCAGTATTTT. This translates into CASTPLAGSTDTQYF.

This clone was counted a few times. The V gene is TRBV19, the J gene TRBJ1-2; 8 nucleotides align to TRBD1. Germline values: CDR1 LNHDA, CDR2 SQIVND (reference sequence). This CDR3 is 17 amino acids long. The V segment lost 5 bases and the J segment 5 bases; nucleotides outside the gene matches: 16. CDR3 in amino acids: CASSPRQGTQPGYGYTF. The CDR3 DNA is TGTGCCAGTAGTCCCAGACAGGGGACACAACCCGGGTATGGCTACACCTTC.

The rearrangement joins TRBV11-2 to TRBJ2-3; D is undetermined. Germline lookup yields CDR1 SGHAT and CDR2 FQNNGV. V was pared by 1 base and J by 8 bases, with 7 bases between. The CDR3 length is 12 residues. DNA of the CDR3: TGTGCCAGCAGCTTAGCCTCGGGTACGCAGTATTTT. Encoded protein: CASSLASGTQYF.